Listed below are T cell receptor beta chains from one sample, sequenced in a study of cytomegalovirus exposure and HLA in healthy donors. The table came from immunoSEQ multiplex PCR; TCRdb's copy has only in-frame clones and leaves some out. The sample includes approximately 120,000 clones, under 90% seen only once; the top ten take about 3.7%. The sample consisted of PBMCs. The receptors stem from a woman in her thirties or forties in good health and CMV-seropositive. The CDR3 runs from the conserved cysteine through the conserved F or W. A D gene is named only where the DNA matches it firmly. Rows may omit the clone size; those that give it use once, few, many or a size class.

v_gene: TRBV6-4
j_gene: TRBJ2-1
d_gene: TRBD2
abundance: -
CDR3aa: CASSESASGYNEQFF
CDR3nt: TGTGCCAGCAGTGAGTCGGCTAGCGGGTACAATGAGCAGTTCTTC

v_gene: TRBV6-5
j_gene: TRBJ2-7
d_gene: TRBD2
abundance: -
CDR3aa: CASSPHGRGSFEQYF
CDR3nt: TGTGCCAGCAGTCCCCACGGGAGGGGGAGTTTCGAGCAGTACTTC

v_gene: TRBV5-1
j_gene: TRBJ2-2
d_gene: -
abundance: -
CDR3aa: CASSFLRHSGELFF
CDR3nt: TGCGCCAGCAGCTTCCTCCGACACAGCGGGGAGCTGTTTTTT

v_gene: TRBV5-4
j_gene: TRBJ2-2
d_gene: TRBD2
abundance: -
CDR3aa: CASSLWGLASTGELFF
CDR3nt: TGTGCCAGCAGCTTGTGGGGACTAGCGAGCACCGGGGAGCTGTTTTTT

v_gene: TRBV5-1
j_gene: TRBJ2-7
d_gene: TRBD2
abundance: -
CDR3aa: CASSFGGRGGLYEQYF
CDR3nt: TGCGCCAGCAGCTTTGGGGGGAGGGGAGGCCTATACGAGCAGTACTTC

v_gene: TRBV9
j_gene: TRBJ1-2
d_gene: TRBD1
abundance: -
CDR3aa: CASSSRGQGVYGYTF
CDR3nt: TGTGCCAGCAGCTCCCGGGGACAGGGTGTCTATGGCTACACCTTC

v_gene: TRBV28
j_gene: TRBJ1-1
d_gene: -
abundance: -
CDR3aa: CASITGPNTEAFF
CDR3nt: TGTGCCAGCATTACAGGGCCCAACACTGAAGCTTTCTTT

v_gene: TRBV7-6
j_gene: TRBJ2-5
d_gene: TRBD2
abundance: -
CDR3aa: CASLLGTSGRAGETQYF
CDR3nt: TGTGCCAGCCTCCTTGGGACTAGCGGGAGGGCCGGGGAGACCCAGTACTTC

v_gene: TRBV7-9
j_gene: TRBJ1-1
d_gene: TRBD1
abundance: -
CDR3aa: CASSFHRGPTEAFF
CDR3nt: TGTGCCAGCAGCTTTCACAGGGGGCCCACTGAAGCTTTCTTT

v_gene: TRBV7-2
j_gene: TRBJ2-7
d_gene: TRBD1
abundance: -
CDR3aa: CASSFDRENEQYF
CDR3nt: TGTGCCAGCAGCTTCGACAGGGAGAACGAGCAGTACTTC

v_gene: TRBV28
j_gene: TRBJ1-5
d_gene: -
abundance: -
CDR3aa: CASSLHRGNQPQHF
CDR3nt: TGTGCCAGCAGTTTACATCGGGGCAATCAGCCCCAGCATTTT

v_gene: TRBV7-9
j_gene: TRBJ2-1
d_gene: TRBD2
abundance: -
CDR3aa: CASRKRDQYNEQFF
CDR3nt: TGTGCCAGCAGGAAGCGGGACCAATACAATGAGCAGTTCTTC

v_gene: TRBV5-6
j_gene: TRBJ2-7
d_gene: TRBD1
abundance: -
CDR3aa: CASRSMDRVKLLSYEQYF
CDR3nt: TGTGCCAGCAGAAGCATGGACAGGGTCAAACTCCTCTCCTACGAGCAGTACTTC

v_gene: TRBV7-3
j_gene: TRBJ2-3
d_gene: TRBD2
abundance: -
CDR3aa: CASSPSSGSTDTQYF
CDR3nt: TGTGCCAGCAGCCCCTCTAGCGGGAGCACAGATACGCAGTATTTT

v_gene: TRBV6-1
j_gene: TRBJ2-7
d_gene: -
abundance: few
CDR3aa: CASSVGAGPSPYEQYF
CDR3nt: TGTGCCAGCAGTGTAGGGGCGGGACCAAGCCCCTACGAGCAGTACTTC

v_gene: TRBV9
j_gene: TRBJ2-3
d_gene: TRBD2
abundance: -
CDR3aa: CASSVSGARGLAEITDTQYF
CDR3nt: TGTGCCAGCAGCGTAAGTGGAGCGAGAGGACTAGCGGAGATTACAGATACGCAGTATTTT

v_gene: TRBV27
j_gene: TRBJ1-1
d_gene: -
abundance: few
CDR3aa: CASSPVLRDTEAFF
CDR3nt: TGTGCCAGCAGCCCCGTCTTGCGGGACACTGAAGCTTTCTTT

v_gene: TRBV7-9
j_gene: TRBJ2-5
d_gene: -
abundance: -
CDR3aa: CASSEHAGVWETQYF
CDR3nt: TGTGCCAGCAGCGAGCACGCAGGGGTGTGGGAGACCCAGTACTTC

v_gene: TRBV5-5
j_gene: TRBJ2-3
d_gene: TRBD2
abundance: -
CDR3aa: CASSLEPSGGTDTQYF
CDR3nt: TGTGCCAGCAGCTTGGAACCTAGCGGGGGAACAGATACGCAGTATTTT

v_gene: TRBV10-1
j_gene: TRBJ1-1
d_gene: -
abundance: -
CDR3aa: CASSEYRLSEAFF
CDR3nt: TGCGCCAGCAGTGAGTACCGACTTTCTGAAGCTTTCTTT

v_gene: TRBV30
j_gene: TRBJ2-7
d_gene: -
abundance: -
CDR3aa: CATKDSYEQYF
CDR3nt: TGTGCCACGAAAGACAGCTACGAGCAGTACTTC

v_gene: TRBV19
j_gene: TRBJ2-1
d_gene: TRBD2
abundance: -
CDR3aa: CASSGSREAEEQFF
CDR3nt: TGTGCCAGTAGTGGGTCCCGGGAGGCGGAGGAGCAGTTCTTC

v_gene: TRBV9
j_gene: TRBJ2-2
d_gene: -
abundance: -
CDR3aa: CASSVVSVSPGELFF
CDR3nt: TGTGCCAGCAGCGTAGTATCCGTTTCCCCCGGGGAGCTGTTTTTT

v_gene: TRBV6-1
j_gene: TRBJ2-3
d_gene: -
abundance: -
CDR3aa: CASYRQRGGTDTQYF
CDR3nt: TGTGCCAGCTACCGACAGCGTGGTGGCACAGATACGCAGTATTTT

v_gene: TRBV28
j_gene: TRBJ2-3
d_gene: -
abundance: -
CDR3aa: CASRLQVTTDTQYF
CDR3nt: TGTGCCAGCAGGCTACAGGTGACCACAGATACGCAGTATTTT

v_gene: TRBV6-5
j_gene: TRBJ1-6
d_gene: -
abundance: -
CDR3aa: CASSYSNRANSPLHF
CDR3nt: TGTGCCAGCAGTTACTCGAACAGGGCCAATTCACCCCTCCACTTT

v_gene: TRBV7-8
j_gene: TRBJ2-1
d_gene: TRBD2
abundance: -
CDR3aa: CASSLSSGSGHNEQFF
CDR3nt: TGTGCCAGCAGCCTATCCAGCGGGAGTGGCCACAATGAGCAGTTCTTC

v_gene: TRBV5-1
j_gene: TRBJ1-3
d_gene: -
abundance: -
CDR3aa: CASSLGGFGDTIYF
CDR3nt: TGCGCCAGCAGCTTGGGAGGATTTGGAGACACCATATATTTT

v_gene: TRBV19
j_gene: TRBJ2-7
d_gene: -
abundance: -
CDR3aa: CASSMMSSYEQYF
CDR3nt: TGTGCCAGTAGTATGATGAGCTCCTACGAGCAGTACTTC

v_gene: TRBV6-6
j_gene: TRBJ2-1
d_gene: -
abundance: -
CDR3aa: CATLGTDNEQFF
CDR3nt: TGTGCCACCCTTGGCACCGACAATGAGCAGTTCTTC

v_gene: TRBV28
j_gene: TRBJ1-4
d_gene: -
abundance: -
CDR3aa: CASSPVGTLATNEKLFF
CDR3nt: TGTGCCAGCAGCCCGGTCGGGACACTTGCAACTAATGAAAAACTGTTTTTT

v_gene: TRBV28
j_gene: TRBJ2-1
d_gene: TRBD2
abundance: -
CDR3aa: CATRGWGEGQRSSYNEQFF
CDR3nt: TGTGCCACCCGGGGGTGGGGGGAGGGCCAACGCAGCTCCTACAATGAGCAGTTCTTC

v_gene: TRBV11-2
j_gene: TRBJ2-7
d_gene: TRBD2
abundance: -
CDR3aa: CASSPTVGGFSEQYF
CDR3nt: TGTGCCAGCAGTCCAACGGTGGGAGGGTTTAGCGAGCAGTACTTC

v_gene: TRBV4-2
j_gene: TRBJ1-3
d_gene: -
abundance: few
CDR3aa: CASSQDPGTGVAGNTIYF
CDR3nt: TGTGCCAGCAGCCAAGACCCCGGCACGGGGGTTGCTGGAAACACCATATATTTT

v_gene: TRBV15
j_gene: TRBJ2-1
d_gene: TRBD2
abundance: -
CDR3aa: CATSRELAGGINEQFF
CDR3nt: TGTGCCACCAGCAGGGAACTAGCGGGAGGTATCAATGAGCAGTTCTTC

v_gene: TRBV7-6
j_gene: TRBJ2-7
d_gene: TRBD2
abundance: -
CDR3aa: CASSLAPAGEYEQYF
CDR3nt: TGTGCCAGCAGCTTAGCTCCAGCGGGAGAATACGAGCAGTACTTC

v_gene: TRBV29-1
j_gene: TRBJ1-1
d_gene: -
abundance: once
CDR3aa: CSANRGREAFF
CDR3nt: TGCAGCGCCAACCGCGGTCGGGAAGCTTTCTTT

v_gene: TRBV5-1
j_gene: TRBJ1-2
d_gene: TRBD1
abundance: -
CDR3aa: CASSLRQGGTYGYTF
CDR3nt: TGCGCCAGCAGTTTAAGACAGGGCGGGACCTATGGCTACACCTTC

v_gene: TRBV7-8
j_gene: TRBJ1-1
d_gene: -
abundance: -
CDR3aa: CASSLLADTEAFF
CDR3nt: TGTGCCAGCAGCTTACTGGCGGACACTGAAGCTTTCTTT

v_gene: TRBV10-2
j_gene: TRBJ2-7
d_gene: TRBD2
abundance: -
CDR3aa: CASSGPERGGFEQYF
CDR3nt: TGCGCCAGCAGTGGACCGGAGCGGGGTGGTTTCGAGCAGTACTTC

v_gene: TRBV6-5
j_gene: TRBJ2-7
d_gene: -
abundance: -
CDR3aa: CASSYSVQSLTYEQYF
CDR3nt: TGTGCCAGCAGTTACTCGGTACAGTCGTTAACCTACGAGCAGTACTTC

v_gene: TRBV27
j_gene: TRBJ2-1
d_gene: TRBD2
abundance: -
CDR3aa: CASSLSSGSVYEQFF
CDR3nt: TGTGCCAGCAGTTTATCGAGCGGGAGCGTGTATGAGCAGTTCTTC

v_gene: TRBV7-9
j_gene: TRBJ2-7
d_gene: -
abundance: once
CDR3aa: CASSLAGGPYEQYF
CDR3nt: TGTGCCAGCAGCTTAGCCGGGGGACCCTACGAGCAGTACTTC

v_gene: TRBV10-1
j_gene: TRBJ1-1
d_gene: -
abundance: -
CDR3aa: CASGNRVGEAFF
CDR3nt: TGCGCCAGCGGAAACAGGGTTGGTGAAGCTTTCTTT

v_gene: TRBV19
j_gene: TRBJ1-5
d_gene: -
abundance: -
CDR3aa: CASSIAGVGNQPQHF
CDR3nt: TGTGCCAGTAGTATCGCGGGGGTGGGCAATCAGCCCCAGCATTTT

v_gene: TRBV29-1
j_gene: TRBJ2-1
d_gene: -
abundance: once
CDR3aa: CSVEPRDYEQFF
CDR3nt: TGCAGCGTTGAACCCCGGGACTATGAGCAGTTCTTC

v_gene: TRBV5-1
j_gene: TRBJ1-2
d_gene: TRBD1
abundance: -
CDR3aa: CASSAGTGKGINGYTF
CDR3nt: TGCGCCAGCAGCGCCGGGACAGGGAAAGGTATCAATGGCTACACCTTC

v_gene: TRBV6-5
j_gene: TRBJ1-1
d_gene: -
abundance: -
CDR3aa: CASSKKFTGGTEAFF
CDR3nt: TGTGCCAGCAGTAAGAAATTTACGGGGGGCACTGAAGCTTTCTTT

v_gene: TRBV10-3
j_gene: TRBJ2-7
d_gene: TRBD1
abundance: -
CDR3aa: CASQDGRGQGYEQYF
CDR3nt: TGTGCCAGCCAAGACGGCAGGGGGCAGGGGTACGAGCAGTACTTC

v_gene: TRBV6-1
j_gene: TRBJ2-2
d_gene: -
abundance: -
CDR3aa: CASSLQGWDTGELFF
CDR3nt: TGTGCCAGCAGTCTACAGGGCTGGGACACCGGGGAGCTGTTTTTT

v_gene: TRBV7-9
j_gene: TRBJ1-1
d_gene: -
abundance: -
CDR3aa: CASSTSEAFF
CDR3nt: TGTGCCAGCAGCACTAGCGAAGCTTTCTTT

v_gene: TRBV25-1
j_gene: TRBJ2-3
d_gene: -
abundance: -
CDR3aa: CASSFPRGGADTDTQYF
CDR3nt: TGTGCCAGCAGCTTTCCAAGGGGGGGCGCAGACACAGATACGCAGTATTTT

v_gene: TRBV13
j_gene: TRBJ2-7
d_gene: TRBD2
abundance: -
CDR3aa: CASSPGGSTHEQYF
CDR3nt: TGTGCCAGCAGCCCCGGCGGGAGTACCCACGAGCAGTACTTC